This T cell receptor (beta chain) emerged from a study of beta chain features in type 1 diabetes. Overall study findings and caveats: Shorter TCRB CDR3s, moderately but significantly so, marked every one of the four CD4+ subsets in Type 1 diabetes patients. Lower insertion and higher deletion counts appeared at VDJ junctions in type 1 diabetes patients.

A note on this clone: Its antigen is unidentified. Mismatch with germline at one junction end may stem from a read error.

Every bit of the isolated RNA underwent reverse transcription, so sequencing read expressed TCRB transcripts. Assay used: immunoSEQ multiplex PCR; TCRdb lists only in-frame clones, some missing. Counted here are about 650,000 clones, about an eighth occurring once; the ten biggest clones make up more than 0.09%. Germline V gives CDR1 SGHTA, CDR2 FQGNSA. This CDR3 has 16 residues. V usage is TRBV7-2 and J usage is TRBJ2-1, with 11 nucleotides matching TRBD2. The origin of this receptor is a man younger than 40 with type 1 diabetes. Sequenced material: naive CD4+ T cells from blood. CDR3 sequence: CPSSLMASGGNNEQFF. The CDR3 DNA reads TGTCCCAGCAGCTTAATGGCTAGCGGGGGGAACAATGAGCAGTTCTTC.